In its sample, the clone carrying this TCR beta chain was seen many times. What it binds is not known. This entry is derived from a study of T cells in Graves' hyperthyroidism and ophthalmopathy. Study-level findings and limits: Blood also showed most of the thyroid clonotypes that were expanded above 0.001. Before onset, ophthalmopathy was predicted by the model a median around 6 months earlier.

CDR3 size: 14 residues. V lost 3 bases, J lost 5 bases, and 5 bases stayed unmatched. The germline gives CDR1 KGHSH, CDR2 LQKENI. Each patient was aged 18 to 65 and had newly diagnosed hyperthyroidism of under 2 months' duration. A 10 ml volume of fresh peripheral blood provided the PBMCs. RNA transcripts yielded amplified TCR beta CDR3 regions. First-round RT-PCR of the TCR CDR3 relied on the HTBI primer set. TCRdb independently ran MiXCR on the multiplex PCR reads; one entry per CDR3 protein. This table holds hundreds of thousands of distinct CDR3 sequences, 15% to 19% found once. This chain connects TRBV18 to TRBJ1-1; 8 bases match TRBD1. The TCR sequence derives from a woman under 30 with Graves' hyperthyroidism. Source material: blood. CDR3 protein: CASSPDRGGTEAFF. CDR3 DNA: TGTGCCAGCTCACCCGACAGGGGAGGGACTGAAGCTTTCTTT.